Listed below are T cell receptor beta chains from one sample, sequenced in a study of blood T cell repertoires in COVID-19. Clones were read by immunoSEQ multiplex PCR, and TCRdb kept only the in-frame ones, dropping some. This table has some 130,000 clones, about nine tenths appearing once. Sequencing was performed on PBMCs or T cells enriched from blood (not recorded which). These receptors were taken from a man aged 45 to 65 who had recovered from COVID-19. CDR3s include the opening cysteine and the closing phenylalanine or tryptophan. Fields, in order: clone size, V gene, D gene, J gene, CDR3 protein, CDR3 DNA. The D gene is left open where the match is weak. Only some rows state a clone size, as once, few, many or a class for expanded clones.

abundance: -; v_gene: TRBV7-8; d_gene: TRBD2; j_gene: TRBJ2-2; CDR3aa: CASSLALAGFANTGELFF; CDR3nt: TGTGCCAGCAGCTTAGCCCTAGCGGGATTCGCGAACACCGGGGAGCTGTTTTTT
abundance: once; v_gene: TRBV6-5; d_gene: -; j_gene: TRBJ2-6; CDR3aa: CASSSYRSGANVLTF; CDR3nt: TGTGCCAGCAGTTCCTACCGGTCCGGGGCCAACGTCCTGACTTTC
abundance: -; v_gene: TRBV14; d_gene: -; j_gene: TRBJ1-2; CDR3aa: CASTSTGNYGYTF; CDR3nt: TGTGCCAGCACTTCAACAGGAAACTATGGCTACACCTTC
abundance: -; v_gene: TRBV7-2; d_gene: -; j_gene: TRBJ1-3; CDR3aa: CASSLEYPGVNSGNTIYF; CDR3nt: TGTGCCAGCAGCTTAGAATATCCGGGGGTGAACTCTGGAAACACCATATATTTT
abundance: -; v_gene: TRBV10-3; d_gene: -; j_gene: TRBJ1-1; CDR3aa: CAISERGEGTEAFF; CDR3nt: TGTGCCATCAGTGAGCGGGGAGAAGGCACTGAAGCTTTCTTT
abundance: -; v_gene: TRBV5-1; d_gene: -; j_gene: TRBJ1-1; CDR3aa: CASSKNTPQGEAFF; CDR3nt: TGCGCCAGCAGCAAAAACACACCCCAGGGTGAAGCTTTCTTT
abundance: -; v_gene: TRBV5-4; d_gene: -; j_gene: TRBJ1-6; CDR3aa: CASSFPDRKNSPLHF; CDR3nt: TGTGCCAGCAGCTTCCCGGACAGAAAAAATTCACCCCTCCACTTT
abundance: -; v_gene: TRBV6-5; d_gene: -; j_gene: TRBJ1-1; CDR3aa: CASTKLGAERAEAFF; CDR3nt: TGTGCCAGCACAAAACTTGGGGCCGAGCGTGCTGAAGCTTTCTTT
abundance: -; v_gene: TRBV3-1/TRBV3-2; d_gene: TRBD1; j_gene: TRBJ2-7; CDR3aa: CASSYRGSYEQYF; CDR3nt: TGTGCCAGCAGCTACAGGGGTTCCTACGAGCAGTACTTC
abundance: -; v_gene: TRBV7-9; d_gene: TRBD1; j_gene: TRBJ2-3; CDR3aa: CASSQVRTGEGTQYF; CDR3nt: TGTGCCAGCAGCCAGGTTCGGACAGGGGAAGGAACGCAGTATTTT
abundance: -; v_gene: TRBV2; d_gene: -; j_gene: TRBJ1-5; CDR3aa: CASRVTGQFEPQHF; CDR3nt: TGTGCCAGCAGGGTAACGGGACAATTTGAGCCCCAGCATTTT
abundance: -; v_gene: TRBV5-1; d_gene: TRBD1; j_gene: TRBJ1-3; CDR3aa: CASSKTPGTGVDGNTIYF; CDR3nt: TGCGCCAGCAGCAAAACACCCGGGACAGGGGTTGATGGAAACACCATATATTTT
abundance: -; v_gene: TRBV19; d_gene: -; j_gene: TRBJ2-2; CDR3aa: CASSITAAGELFF; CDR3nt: TGTGCCAGTAGTATTACGGCGGCCGGGGAGCTGTTTTTT
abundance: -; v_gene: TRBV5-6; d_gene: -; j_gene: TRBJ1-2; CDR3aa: CASSLNPTDANYGYTF; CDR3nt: TGTGCCAGCAGCTTGAACCCCACAGACGCTAACTATGGCTACACCTTC
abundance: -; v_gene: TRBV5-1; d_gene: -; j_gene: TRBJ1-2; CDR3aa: CASSDSSYGYTF; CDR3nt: TGCGCCAGCAGTGACAGCTCGTATGGCTACACCTTC
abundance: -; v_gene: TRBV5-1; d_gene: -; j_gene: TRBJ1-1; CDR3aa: CASSSQVPHETEAFF; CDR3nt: TGCGCCAGCAGCTCACAGGTACCCCACGAAACTGAAGCTTTCTTT
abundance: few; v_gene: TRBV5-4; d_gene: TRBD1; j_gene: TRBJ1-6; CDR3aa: CASSTYRQGMNSPLHF; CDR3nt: TGTGCCAGCAGCACCTACCGACAGGGTATGAATTCACCCCTCCACTTT
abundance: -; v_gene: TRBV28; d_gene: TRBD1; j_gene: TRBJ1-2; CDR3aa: CASFSTGGVRSGYTF; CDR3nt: TGTGCCAGCTTTTCAACAGGGGGGGTGAGATCCGGCTACACCTTC
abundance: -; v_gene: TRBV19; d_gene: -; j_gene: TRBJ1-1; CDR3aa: CASSSLRTANTEAFF; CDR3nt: TGTGCCAGTAGTTCCCTCCGGACAGCCAACACTGAAGCTTTCTTT
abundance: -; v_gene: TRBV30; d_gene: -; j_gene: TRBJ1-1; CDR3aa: CACHPPRSLNTEAFF; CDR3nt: TGTGCCTGCCATCCCCCCAGATCCCTGAACACTGAAGCTTTCTTT
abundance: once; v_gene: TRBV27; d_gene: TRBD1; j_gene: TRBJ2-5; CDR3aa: CASSLGTGTAEETQYF; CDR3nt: TGTGCCAGCAGTTTAGGGACAGGGACGGCGGAGGAGACCCAGTACTTC
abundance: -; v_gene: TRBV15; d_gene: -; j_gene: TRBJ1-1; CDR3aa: CATSRDLGGQTEAFF; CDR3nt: TGTGCCACCAGCAGAGATTTGGGGGGGCAAACTGAAGCTTTCTTT
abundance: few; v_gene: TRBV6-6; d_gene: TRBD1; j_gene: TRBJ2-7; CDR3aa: CASRPGQGSYEQYF; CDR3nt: TGTGCCAGCAGGCCAGGACAGGGCTCCTACGAGCAGTACTTC
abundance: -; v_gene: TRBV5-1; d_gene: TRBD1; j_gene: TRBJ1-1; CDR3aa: CASRVETGGGEAFF; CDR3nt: TGCGCCAGCAGGGTCGAGACAGGGGGCGGTGAAGCTTTCTTT
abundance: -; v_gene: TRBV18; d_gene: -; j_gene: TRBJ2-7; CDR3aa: CASSPPSPRGEQYF; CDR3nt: TGTGCCAGCTCACCCCCCTCCCCTAGAGGCGAGCAGTACTTC
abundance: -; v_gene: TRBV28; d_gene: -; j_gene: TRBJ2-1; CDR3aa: CASSLPWLGEQFF; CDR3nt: TGTGCCAGCAGTTTACCCTGGTTGGGCGAGCAGTTCTTC
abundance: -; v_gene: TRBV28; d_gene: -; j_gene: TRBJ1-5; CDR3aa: CASTPDIPSGQPQHF; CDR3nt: TGTGCCAGCACCCCAGACATACCTAGCGGGCAGCCCCAGCATTTT
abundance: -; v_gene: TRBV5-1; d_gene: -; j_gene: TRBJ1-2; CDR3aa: CASSLTQGHGYTF; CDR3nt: TGCGCCAGCAGCTTGACGCAGGGCCATGGCTACACCTTC
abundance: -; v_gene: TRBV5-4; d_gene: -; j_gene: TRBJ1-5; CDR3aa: CASSLDSQPQHF; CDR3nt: TGTGCCAGCAGCCTAGACAGTCAGCCCCAGCATTTT
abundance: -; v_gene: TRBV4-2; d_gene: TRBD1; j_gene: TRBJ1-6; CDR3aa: CASSQGLSGGNSPLHF; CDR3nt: TGTGCCAGCAGCCAAGGCCTTTCAGGGGGTAATTCACCCCTCCACTTT
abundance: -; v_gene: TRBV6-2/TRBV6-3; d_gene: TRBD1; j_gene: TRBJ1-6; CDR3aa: CASSNSRTGGWRSPLHF; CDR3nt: TGTGCCAGCAGTAATTCTCGGACAGGGGGCTGGAGGTCACCCCTCCACTTT
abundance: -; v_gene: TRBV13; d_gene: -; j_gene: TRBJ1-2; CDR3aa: CASSSGLRDYGYTF; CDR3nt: TGTGCCAGCAGCTCGGGACTTCGGGACTATGGCTACACCTTC
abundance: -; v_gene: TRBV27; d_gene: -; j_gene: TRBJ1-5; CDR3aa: CASSLGAGGNQPQHF; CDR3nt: TGTGCCAGCAGTTTAGGGGCAGGGGGCAATCAGCCCCAGCATTTT
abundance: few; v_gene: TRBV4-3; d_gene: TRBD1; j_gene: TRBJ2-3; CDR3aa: CASSQDKGQAPGWRTDTQYF; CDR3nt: TGCGCCAGCAGCCAAGATAAAGGACAGGCCCCAGGTTGGCGCACAGATACGCAGTATTTT
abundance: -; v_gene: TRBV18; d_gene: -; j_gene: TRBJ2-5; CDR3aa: CASSPIGYRGQETQYF; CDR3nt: TGTGCCAGCTCACCAATAGGATACCGGGGGCAAGAGACCCAGTACTTC
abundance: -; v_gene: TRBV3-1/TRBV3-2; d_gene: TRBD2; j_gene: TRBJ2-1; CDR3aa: CASSQTSGGAVNNEQFF; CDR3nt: TGTGCCAGCAGCCAGACTAGCGGGGGGGCTGTAAACAATGAGCAGTTCTTC
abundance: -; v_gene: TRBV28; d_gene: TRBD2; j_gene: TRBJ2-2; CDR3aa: CASTLAGGFGELFF; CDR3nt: TGTGCCAGCACACTAGCGGGAGGGTTCGGGGAGCTGTTTTTT
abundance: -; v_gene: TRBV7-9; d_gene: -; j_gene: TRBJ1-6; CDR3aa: CASSYKLEGDSPLHF; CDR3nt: TGTGCCAGCAGCTATAAGTTAGAGGGGGATTCACCCCTCCACTTT